The 18 T cell receptor beta chains listed next were all sequenced from one sample in a study of T cells in Graves' hyperthyroidism and ophthalmopathy. Amplification targeted TCR beta CDR3 regions from RNA transcripts. First-round RT-PCR with HTBI primers amplified the TCR CDR3 region. TCRdb fed the multiplex PCR reads into MiXCR, producing one record per CDR3 protein. The top ten hold 7.9% of the sample, which has about 300,000 distinct CDR3 sequences, around 15% seen once. Sequencing was carried out using blood. The source is a woman in her thirties or forties with Graves' hyperthyroidism.

This clonotype turned up a few times. The chain employs TRBV20-1 and TRBJ1-1, with 9 bases that match TRBD1. V gave up 6 bases and J gave up 4 bases; unmatched junction bases: 9. The CDR3 is 14 residues long. Per germline, CDR1 DFQATT and CDR2 SNEGSKA (reference sequence). Written as DNA, the CDR3 is TGCAGTGCCCCAGGGACAGGGTTGGTCACTGAAGCTTTCTTT. Protein sequence: CSAPGTGLVTEAFF.

V is TRBV18 and J is TRBJ1-1; D perhaps matches TRBD1 (6 bases). Germline V lookup: CDR1 KGHSH, CDR2 LQKENI. The CDR3 totals 13 residues. V lost 8 bases and J 3 bases, leaving 13 bases between the germline ends. CDR3 DNA sequence: TGTGCCAGCGGACAGTCGTTGGACACTGAAGCTTTCTTT. This codes for CASGQSLDTEAFF.

In this sample, this clonotype turned up many times. The J gene is TRBJ1-3, the V gene TRBV27; 7 nucleotides line up with TRBD1. The germline gives CDR1 MNHEY, CDR2 SMNVEV (reference sequence). Germline trimming cut 5 bases from V and 2 bases from J; bases unmatched to any gene: 12. The CDR3 is made up of 17 amino acids. The CDR3 DNA is TGTGCCAGCAGTCCGGGACAGAGGCTAGGAACTGGAAACACCATATATTTT. Translation: CASSPGQRLGTGNTIYF.

This clonotype came up many times. The chain uses TRBV3-1 and TRBJ2-1; D gene uncertain. Germline CDR1 and CDR2: LGHDT and YNNKEL (reference sequence). This CDR3 region has 12 residues. V lost 3 bases and J 4 bases, leaving 4 bases between the germline ends. The CDR3 reads CASSQPYNEQFF. CDR3 DNA sequence: TGTGCCAGCAGCCAGCCGTACAATGAGCAGTTCTTC.

This clonotype was counted many times. The rearrangement uses TRBV20-1 and TRBJ2-1; D uncertain. The CDR3 totals 14 residues. V lost 5 bases and J 8 bases, leaving 19 bases between the germline ends. Germline CDR1 DFQATT, CDR2 SNEGSKA (reference sequence). CDR3 sequence: CSARSRALRHEQFF. As DNA, the CDR3 is TGCAGTGCTCGCTCTAGAGCACTACGGCATGAGCAGTTCTTC.

The V gene is TRBV6-2 or TRBV6-3, the J gene TRBJ1-1; D unresolved. With 0 bases removed from V and 0 bases from J, the gap between germline ends came to 14 bases. This CDR3 is 17 amino acids long. The germline CDR1 and CDR2 sequences are MNHEY and SVGEGT. The chain's CDR3 is CASSYSPPRPVNTEAFF. CDR3 nucleotide sequence: TGTGCCAGCAGTTACTCCCCCCCGAGACCCGTGAACACTGAAGCTTTCTTT.

This clonotype was counted ten times or more. V and J are TRBV7-9 and TRBJ1-4; 7 bases align to TRBD1. The germline CDR1 and CDR2 sequences are SEHNR and FQNEAQ (reference sequence). The CDR3 totals 15 residues. V gave up 4 bases and J gave up 3 bases; unmatched junction bases: 5. The CDR3 DNA is TGTGCCAGCAGCTCAGGGGGGGGACCTAATGAAAAACTGTTTTTT. Its translation: CASSSGGGPNEKLFF.

The rearrangement links TRBV13 to TRBJ2-5; 12 bases match TRBD1. Germline V gene sequence: CDR1 PRHDT, CDR2 FYEKMQ (reference sequence). The CDR3 loop spans 14 amino acids. Trimming at V came to 0 bases and at J to 12 bases, leaving 5 bases not matched to a gene. Here the CDR3 reads CASSLGRGTGGEYF. Here the CDR3 DNA reads TGTGCCAGCAGCTTAGGCCGTGGGACAGGGGGCGAGTACTTC.

The chain links TRBV20-1 to TRBJ1-6; unclear D gene. This CDR3 spans 16 amino acids. The V end lost 2 bases, the J end lost 5 bases, and 16 bases lay between the germline ends. Germline CDR1 and CDR2: DFQATT and SNEGSKA (reference sequence). CDR3 sequence reads: CSARKNHRNNNSPLHF. CDR3 in DNA: TGCAGTGCTAGAAAGAATCACAGAAATAATAATTCACCCCTCCACTTT.

In its sample, this clonotype was seen many times. V usage is TRBV24-1 and J usage is TRBJ1-5; tentatively, D is TRBD1 (6 bases). The CDR3 covers 14 residues. V was trimmed by 9 bases and J by 7 bases, leaving 18 bases between them. Germline V CDR1 and CDR2: KGHDR, SFDVKD. The CDR3 region is CATQEGRGIQPQHF. The CDR3 region has the DNA TGTGCCACCCAGGAGGGCAGGGGCATACAGCCCCAGCATTTT.

This chain connects TRBV19 to TRBJ1-1, with D maybe TRBD1 (5 bases). The ends were cut back, 7 bases at V and 1 base at J, with 16 bases in the middle. The CDR3 consists of 15 residues. Germline V lookup: CDR1 LNHDA, CDR2 SQIVND (reference sequence). In DNA form, the CDR3 reads TGTGCCAGTATGGCAGGGAGAGCCCCGAACACTGAAGCTTTCTTT. Translating it yields CASMAGRAPNTEAFF.

This clonotype has at least ten counts. This chain joins TRBV28 and TRBJ2-7, with 8 bases identical to TRBD2. The CDR3 contains 15 residues. CDR1 is MDHEN, CDR2 SYDVKM, per germline. The J segment lost 2 bases and the V segment lost 11 bases, leaving 14 bases of the junction unmatched. The CDR3 nucleotides read TGTGCCTCTCTCCCGGCGGGAGGCCTTACCTACGAGCAGTACTTC. Its translation: CASLPAGGLTYEQYF.

Note on this clonotype: A much bigger clone sits one base away, suggesting this may be a read error. This chain connects TRBV7-9 to TRBJ2-1; D gene ambiguous. This CDR3 spans 13 amino acids. Germline CDR1 is SEHNR and CDR2 is FQNEAQ (reference sequence). CDR3 sequence: CANSPPPSNEQFF. In nucleotides, the CDR3 is TGTGCCAACAGCCCCCCCCCTTCCAATGAGCAGTTCTTC.

This clonotype has at least ten counts. V gene TRBV12-3 or TRBV12-4 combines with J gene TRBJ2-5; D is ambiguous. The V end was cut by 4 bases, the J end by 2 bases, with 11 bases between. This CDR3 comprises 14 residues. The CDR3 loop reads CASSSVSRQETQYF. CDR3 sequence (DNA): TGTGCCAGCAGTTCGGTTTCGCGTCAAGAGACCCAGTACTTC.

This clonotype was observed many times. V gene TRBV7-8 combines with J gene TRBJ1-2; D is uncertain. The CDR3 runs to 15 residues. V was pared by 1 base and J by 4 bases, with 13 bases between. Per the germline V gene, CDR1 is SGHVS and CDR2 is FQNEAQ. This CDR3 reads CASSLVTGSSYGYTF. The DNA for the CDR3 is TGTGCCAGCAGCTTAGTCACGGGTTCCAGCTATGGCTACACCTTC.

This clonotype was counted at least ten times. The genes are TRBV2 and TRBJ1-6; a possible D gene is TRBD1 (5 bases). The germline gives CDR1 SNHLY, CDR2 FYNNEI. V was shortened by 7 bases and J by 7 bases, with 8 bases between the two germline ends. The CDR3 runs to 12 residues. CDR3 in DNA: TGTGCCAGCAACCGACAGAATTCACCCCTCCACTTT. Protein: CASNRQNSPLHF.

This clonotype showed up many times. This sequence joins TRBV6-5 and TRBJ2-5; D possibly corresponds to TRBD2 (5 bases). The CDR3 length is 11 residues. Trimming left V 2 bases short and J 12 bases short, with 10 bases between. Germline V lookup: CDR1 MNHEY, CDR2 SVGAGI. Written as DNA, the CDR3 is TGTGCCAGCAGTTACGGGAGTTGGGAGTACTTC. Translating it yields CASSYGSWEYF.

Many counts were recorded for this clonotype. The chain recombines TRBV20-1 with TRBJ2-6; 16 nucleotides match TRBD2. This CDR3 region has 18 residues. V dropped 3 bases and J dropped 4; count of bases not matched to a gene: 6. The germline V gene has CDR1 DFQATT and CDR2 SNEGSKA (reference sequence). CDR3 residues: CSARSGLAGGRGANVLTF. CDR3 nucleotide sequence: TGCAGTGCTAGGTCGGGACTAGCGGGAGGGCGCGGGGCCAACGTCCTGACTTTC.